The next 29 T cell receptor beta chains were all read from a single sample in a study of T cell changes during pregnancy in multiple sclerosis (dated by TCRdb to the late 2010s). Receptors were amplified or captured by the immunoSEQ multiplex PCR assay. The table was pulled from immuneACCESS by TCRdb, which kept in-frame rearrangements only. Such tables lose some clones; where checked, under half of the loss comes from unresolved V genes, and the rest has no known cause. For this sample there are about 59,000 clones; roughly 94% appear just once. The ten most abundant clones make up over 2% of the sample. This specimen was CD8+ T cells from peripheral blood mononuclear cells, taken after pregnancy. The receptor set was obtained from a female donor with multiple sclerosis, enrolled in a pregnancy study.

This chain links TRBV4-3 with TRBJ2-2, with a weak D call TRBD1 (6 bases). The CDR3 covers 17 residues. The V and J ends lost 1 base and 0 bases respectively, with 12 bases between them. In germline, CDR1 is LGHNA, CDR2 YSLEER. The CDR3 coding sequence is TGCGCCAGCAGCCAAGTACAGGGTTTGACGAACACCGGGGAGCTGTTTTTT. Translated: CASSQVQGLTNTGELFF.

The chain has TRBV4-1 and TRBJ2-7, with 9 bases matching TRBD1. Germline lookup yields CDR1 MGHRA and CDR2 YSYEKL. The CDR3 length is 15 residues. After removal of 0 bases from V and 3 bases from J, the junction contained 3 bases not matched to a gene. CDR3 loop: CASSQDRGQGYEQYF. The DNA of the CDR3 is TGCGCCAGCAGCCAAGATAGGGGACAGGGCTACGAGCAGTACTTC.

V gene TRBV15 combines with J gene TRBJ1-3, with unresolved D. Germline values: CDR1 LNHNV, CDR2 YYDKDF (reference sequence). V lost 3 bases, J lost 4 bases, and 10 bases lay in between. The CDR3 runs 14 residues. CDR3 coding DNA: TGTGCCACCAGCAGGGAGGATTGGGGAAACACCATATATTTT. Its protein product is CATSREDWGNTIYF. Complete variable domain (other parts from reference TRBV15 and TRBJ1-3): DAMVIQNPRYQVTQFGKPVTLSCSQTLNHNVMYWYQQKSSQAPKLLFHYYDKDFNNEADTPDNFQSRRPNTSFCFLDIRSPGLGDTAMYLCATSREDWGNTIYFGEGSWLTVV.

CDR3 loop: CATSDAAFEAFF. CDR3 sequence (DNA): TGTGCCACCTCTGATGCCGCGTTTGAAGCTTTCTTT. This chain connects TRBV15 to TRBJ1-1, with unresolved D. CDR1 LNHNV and CDR2 YYDKDF come from the germline V gene (reference sequence). The CDR3 extends over 12 amino acids. The V gene lost 8 bases and the J gene lost 7 bases, with 14 bases spanning the gap.

The genes are TRBV28 and TRBJ2-5, with unresolved D. Germline V gene data show CDR1 as MDHEN and CDR2 as SYDVKM. With 2 bases removed from V and 4 bases from J, the gap between germline ends came to 8 bases. The CDR3 is 13 residues long. The CDR3 spells CASSLGPVETQYF. The CDR3 region has the DNA TGTGCCAGCAGTTTAGGGCCGGTAGAGACCCAGTACTTC.

This chain links TRBV11-2 with TRBJ2-5, with 8 nucleotides matching TRBD2. The trim removed 5 bases at V and 4 bases at J, leaving 6 bases unmatched. The CDR3 consists of 14 residues. Per the germline V gene, CDR1 is SGHAT and CDR2 is FQNNGV. The CDR3 nucleotides read TGTGCCAGCAGCCATACTCTAGCGGGAGAGACCCAGTACTTC. It is translated as CASSHTLAGETQYF.

CDR3 coding DNA: TGTGCCAGCAACCTGGGACAGGGAAGGTACGAGCAGTACTTC. Amino acid sequence: CASNLGQGRYEQYF. The V gene is TRBV28, the J gene TRBJ2-7; TRBD1 matches 9 bases. CDR3 length: 14 amino acids. Germline V lookup: CDR1 MDHEN, CDR2 SYDVKM. With 7 bases clipped from V and 4 bases from J, the junction kept 8 bases outside the gene matches.

V usage is TRBV27 and J usage is TRBJ2-1; no definite D call. The CDR3 sequence is 14 residues long. Deletions cut 2 bases from V and 0 bases from J, with 5 bases between. CDR1 and CDR2 (germline): MNHEY, SMNVEV (reference sequence). This chain's CDR3 is CASSLASSYNEQFF. The CDR3 DNA follows: TGTGCCAGCAGTTTAGCTAGCTCCTACAATGAGCAGTTCTTC.

This clone was found once. The genes are TRBV11-2 and TRBJ2-1, with 8 bases that match TRBD2. V lost 3 bases to trimming and J lost 8 bases; unmatched junction nucleotides: 9. This CDR3 is 15 amino acids long. Germline V gene data show CDR1 as SGHAT and CDR2 as FQNNGV. In DNA, the CDR3 is TGTGCCAGCAGCTTCACCGGGACTAGTTCCGATGAGCAGTTCTTC. Translating it yields CASSFTGTSSDEQFF.

The CDR3 loop reads CASSSRGLAGFTDTQYF. As DNA, the CDR3 is TGTGCCAGCAGCTCAAGGGGACTAGCGGGTTTCACAGATACGCAGTATTTT. The chain uses TRBV7-9 and TRBJ2-3; TRBD2 agrees at 12 bases. Germline trimming cut 4 bases from V and 2 bases from J; bases unmatched to any gene: 7. The CDR3 runs to 17 residues. Germline V gene lookup returns CDR1 SEHNR and CDR2 FQNEAQ (reference sequence).

V and J are TRBV28 and TRBJ2-1, with D uncertain. Germline assignment: CDR1 MDHEN and CDR2 SYDVKM. The CDR3 loop spans 12 amino acids. Trimming removed 6 bases from V and 1 base from J, with 4 bases in between. CDR3 bases: TGTGCCAGCAGCCTGTCCTACAATGAGCAGTTCTTC. Protein product: CASSLSYNEQFF.

The rearrangement joins TRBV9 to TRBJ2-5, with D possibly matching TRBD1 (5 bases). Between the trimmed V and J ends, which lost 0 bases and 1 base, there was a span of 10 bases. The CDR3 spans 15 residues. Germline V lookup: CDR1 SGDLS, CDR2 YYNGEE. The CDR3: CASSVAGAVQETQYF. The CDR3 nucleotides are TGTGCCAGCAGCGTAGCTGGGGCGGTCCAAGAGACCCAGTACTTC.

This clone was found once. The chain employs TRBV7-6 and TRBJ1-1; no clear D gene. Trimming left V 3 bases short and J 6 bases short, with 11 bases between. This CDR3 has 13 amino acids. Germline V CDR1 and CDR2: SGHVS, FNYEAQ. The CDR3 coding sequence is TGTGCCAGCAGCTTCTCCGACGGGGCTGAAGCTTTCTTT. It is translated as CASSFSDGAEAFF.

The rearrangement joins TRBV7-7 to TRBJ2-7; TRBD1 matches at 12 bases. This CDR3 is built from 16 residues. From germline, CDR1 is SSHAT and CDR2 FNYEAQ (reference sequence). V gave up 7 bases and J gave up 5 bases; unmatched junction bases: 12. CDR3 nucleotide sequence: TGTGCCAGCACCGCTAGGTGGGGACAGGGGGCTCACGAGCAGTACTTC. This sequence encodes CASTARWGQGAHEQYF.

The chain couples TRBV11-2 to TRBJ2-7, with D maybe TRBD1 (5 bases). The CDR3 is made up of 12 amino acids. Germline CDR1 and CDR2: SGHAT and FQNNGV. Trimming removed 10 bases at V and 3 bases at J, with 13 bases between. The CDR3 sequence is CATKSQGYEQYF. The CDR3 bases are TGTGCCACTAAAAGTCAGGGCTACGAGCAGTACTTC.

A few counts support this clone. The rearrangement links TRBV6-1 to TRBJ2-1, with TRBD2 matching 10 bases. The germline gives CDR1 MNHNS, CDR2 SASEGT. Trimming at V came to 3 bases and at J to 2 bases, leaving 4 bases not matched to a gene. The CDR3 sequence is 16 residues long. The CDR3 sequence: CASSDLSGRPYNEQFF. Here the CDR3 DNA reads TGTGCCAGCAGTGACCTTAGCGGGAGGCCCTACAATGAGCAGTTCTTC.

J is TRBJ2-1 and V is TRBV9; 7 positions match TRBD2. Germline V gives CDR1 SGDLS, CDR2 YYNGEE. The V and J ends lost 4 bases and 0 bases, in that order; junction bases with no gene match: 7. The CDR3 spans 16 residues. The CDR3: CASSISGNPSYNEQFF. In nucleotides, the CDR3 is TGTGCCAGCAGCATCAGCGGGAACCCCTCCTACAATGAGCAGTTCTTC.

This chain connects TRBV7-9 to TRBJ2-1, with 8 nucleotides matching TRBD1. This CDR3 is 16 amino acids long. The germline V gene encodes CDR1 SEHNR and CDR2 FQNEAQ (reference sequence). J gave up 9 bases and V 3 bases, and 13 bases lay outside the gene matches. This CDR3 is CASSLGQGAPVGEQFF. The CDR3 DNA follows: TGTGCCAGCAGCTTGGGGCAGGGGGCTCCCGTAGGTGAGCAGTTCTTC.

This rearrangement joins TRBV27 to TRBJ2-7; 10 nucleotides match TRBD2. The CDR3 is made up of 13 amino acids. The V and J ends lost 8 bases and 3 bases, in that order; junction bases with no gene match: 4. Germline assignment: CDR1 MNHEY and CDR2 SMNVEV (reference sequence). The CDR3 loop is CASGAGGYYEQYF. The CDR3 DNA reads as TGTGCCAGCGGAGCGGGAGGGTACTACGAGCAGTACTTC.

This chain connects TRBV4-2 to TRBJ2-1; 10 bases fit TRBD2. The CDR3 runs 17 residues. V shed 1 base, J shed 5 bases, and the junction held 8 bases outside the gene matches. CDR1 and CDR2 (germline): LGHNA, YNFKEQ. The CDR3 sequence is CASSQGAGGPKDNEQFF. Written as DNA, the CDR3 is TGTGCCAGCAGCCAAGGAGCGGGAGGGCCTAAAGACAATGAGCAGTTCTTC.

This chain uses TRBV5-1 with TRBJ2-3; unclear D gene. Germline V gene data show CDR1 as SGHRS and CDR2 as YFSETQ. This CDR3 comprises 14 residues. With 5 bases removed from V and 3 bases from J, the gap between germline ends came to 13 bases. CDR3 loop: CASRSWASTDTQYF. The CDR3 bases are TGCGCCAGCAGATCGTGGGCCAGTACAGATACGCAGTATTTT.

The chain couples TRBV7-2 to TRBJ2-1, with a weak D call TRBD1 (5 bases). Germline V gene sequence: CDR1 SGHTA, CDR2 FQGNSA. V lost 1 base and J lost 8, with 6 bases in between. The CDR3 consists of 12 residues. This CDR3 is CASSLGGDEQFF. The CDR3 DNA follows: TGTGCCAGCAGCTTAGGGGGCGATGAGCAGTTCTTC.

This chain's CDR3 is CASSYLAGELEQYF. In DNA form, the CDR3 reads TGTGCCAGCAGTTACCTAGCAGGGGAGCTCGAGCAGTACTTC. The chain has TRBV6-5 and TRBJ2-7; weak D call: TRBD1 (6 bases). The CDR3 totals 14 residues. Trimming removed 2 bases from V and 6 bases from J, with 14 bases in between. Germline values: CDR1 MNHEY, CDR2 SVGAGI.

The CDR3 is CASTWGAGELFF. CDR3 bases: TGCGCCAGCACCTGGGGAGCCGGGGAGCTGTTTTTT. J is TRBJ2-2 and V is TRBV10-1, with D tentatively TRBD2 (5 bases). V dropped 7 bases and J dropped 6 bases, with 9 bases sitting between them. The CDR3 sequence is 12 residues long. Germline V gene lookup returns CDR1 WNHNN and CDR2 SYGVQD (reference sequence).

This sequence joins TRBV10-2 and TRBJ2-2, with D possibly being TRBD2 (6 bases). Germline CDR1 is WSHSY and CDR2 is SAAADI. The CDR3 has 14 amino acids. V was shortened by 4 bases and J by 3 bases, with 9 bases between the two germline ends. As DNA, the CDR3 is TGCGCCAGCAGTGTTAGCGGACACACCGGGGAGCTGTTTTTT. Protein product: CASSVSGHTGELFF.

CDR3 sequence: CASSSPGQGWYEQFF. The CDR3 DNA follows: TGCGCCAGCAGTAGCCCGGGACAGGGGTGGTATGAGCAGTTCTTC. The chain recombines TRBV5-1 with TRBJ2-1, with 10 bases identical to TRBD1. The V and J ends lost 5 bases and 8 bases, in that order; junction bases with no gene match: 10. From germline, CDR1 is SGHRS and CDR2 YFSETQ. The CDR3 runs 15 residues.

The chain is built from TRBV29-1 and TRBJ2-2; 9 bases map to TRBD2. Unmatched junction bases numbered 14, after V lost 6 bases and J lost 6 bases. The CDR3 runs to 16 residues. Germline V lookup: CDR1 SQVTM, CDR2 ANQGSEA. The CDR3 sequence is CSVGGLAGFSPGELFF. The CDR3 nucleotides are TGCAGCGTCGGCGGGCTAGCGGGATTTTCCCCCGGGGAGCTGTTTTTT.

The rearrangement uses TRBV4-2 and TRBJ2-7, with 15 positions matching TRBD2. CDR1 is LGHNA and CDR2 is YNFKEQ in the germline V gene. The CDR3 runs 17 residues. V was pared by 4 bases and J by 0 bases, with 4 bases of the junction left unmatched. CDR3 sequence reads: CASSRGLAGGSSYEQYF. In DNA form, the CDR3 reads TGTGCCAGCAGCCGAGGACTAGCGGGAGGGAGCTCCTACGAGCAGTACTTC.

This chain joins TRBV6-5 and TRBJ2-7; 9 bases are a match to TRBD1. V was pared by 0 bases and J by 4 bases, with 4 bases of the junction left unmatched. CDR1 MNHEY and CDR2 SVGAGI come from the germline V gene. The CDR3 sequence is 15 residues long. CDR3 DNA: TGTGCCAGCAGTTACTCTGGGACAGGGCCTTACGAGCAGTACTTC. Protein: CASSYSGTGPYEQYF.